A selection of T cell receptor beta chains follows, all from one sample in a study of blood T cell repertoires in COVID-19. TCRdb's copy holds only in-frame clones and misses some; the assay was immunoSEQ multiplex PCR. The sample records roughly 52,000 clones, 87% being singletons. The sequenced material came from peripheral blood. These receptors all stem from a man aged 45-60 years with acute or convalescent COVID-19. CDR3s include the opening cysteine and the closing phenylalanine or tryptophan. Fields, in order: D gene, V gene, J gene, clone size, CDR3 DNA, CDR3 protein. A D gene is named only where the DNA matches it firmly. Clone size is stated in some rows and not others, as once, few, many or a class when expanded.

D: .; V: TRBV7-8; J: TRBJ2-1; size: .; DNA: TGTGCCAGCAGCCGGAGCTTACCCTACAATGAGCAGTTCTTC; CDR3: CASSRSLPYNEQFF
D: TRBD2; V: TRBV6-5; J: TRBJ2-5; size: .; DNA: TGTGCCAGCAGCCCGCCGGGACTAGCTGAGACCCAGTACTTC; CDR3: CASSPPGLAETQYF
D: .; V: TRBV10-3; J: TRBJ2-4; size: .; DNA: TGTGCCATCAGCGTGGACTTAGCCAAAAACATTCAGTACTTC; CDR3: CAISVDLAKNIQYF
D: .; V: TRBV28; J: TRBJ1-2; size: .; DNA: TGTGCCAGCAGTACAGGGTACGTGGGCTACACCTTC; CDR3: CASSTGYVGYTF
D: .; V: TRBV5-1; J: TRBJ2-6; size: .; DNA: TGCGCCAGCAGCTTGTCGGCAGGGACTGGGGCCAACGTCCTGACTTTC; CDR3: CASSLSAGTGANVLTF
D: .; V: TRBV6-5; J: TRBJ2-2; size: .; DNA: TGTGCCAGCAGTTCCTACAGGAACACCGGGGAGCTGTTTTTT; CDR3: CASSSYRNTGELFF
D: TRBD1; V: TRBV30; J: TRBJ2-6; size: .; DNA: TGTGCCTGGATAGACAGGGCAGGGGCCAACGTCCTGACTTTC; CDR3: CAWIDRAGANVLTF
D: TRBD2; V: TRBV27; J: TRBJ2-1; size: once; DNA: TGTGCCAGCAGTCCATGGGGACTAGCGGGAGGGTATGAGCAGTTCTTC; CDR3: CASSPWGLAGGYEQFF
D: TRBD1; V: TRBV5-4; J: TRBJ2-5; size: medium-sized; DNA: TGTGCCAGCAGCACGGGGACAGCGCAAGAGACCCAGTACTTC; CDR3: CASSTGTAQETQYF
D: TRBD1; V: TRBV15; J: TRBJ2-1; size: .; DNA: TGTGCCACCAGAGACAGGGGGTTTAGTGGAAACAATGAGCAGTTCTTC; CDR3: CATRDRGFSGNNEQFF
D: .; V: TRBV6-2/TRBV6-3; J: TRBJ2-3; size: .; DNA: TGTGCCAGCAGTTACGACAGGCCACGCACAGATACGCAGTATTTT; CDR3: CASSYDRPRTDTQYF
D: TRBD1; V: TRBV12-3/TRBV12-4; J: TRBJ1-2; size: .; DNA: TGTGCCAGCAGTCCAGGGACAGTTAATGGCTACACCTTC; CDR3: CASSPGTVNGYTF
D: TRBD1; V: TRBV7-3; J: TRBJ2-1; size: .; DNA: TGTGCCAGCAGCAGGACAGGGGGGTCCTACAATGAGCAGTTCTTC; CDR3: CASSRTGGSYNEQFF
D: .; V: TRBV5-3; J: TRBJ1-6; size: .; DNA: TGTGCCAGAAGCTTGTCTGGTCAGAGGGATTCCTCCCCTTCACCCCTCCACTTT; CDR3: CARSLSGQRDSSPSPLHF
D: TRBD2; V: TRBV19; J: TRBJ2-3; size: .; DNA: TGTGCCAGTAGTATGGGCGGGGGGGCCGGAGATACGCAGTATTTT; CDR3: CASSMGGGAGDTQYF